The 18 T cell receptor beta chains below all came from one sample that was sequenced in a study of metastatic and nonmetastatic thyroid tumors. TCRdb reprocessed the PCR reads using MiXCR. The profile shows about 43,000 clones, around 10% of them singletons. Patients underwent thyroid surgery, and none had received any treatment before it. Sequences were obtained from blood. All receptors derive from a female donor with papillary thyroid cancer or a benign thyroid nodule (not recorded which). Some clones in this sample may be carry-over from other donors' samples.

This clone was detected many times. The CDR3 region is CASTVGPYNEQFF. Here the CDR3 DNA reads TGTGCCAGCACTGTGGGACCTTACAATGAGCAGTTCTTC. The gene calls are TRBV2 and TRBJ2-1; possibly TRBD1 or TRBD2 for D (5 bases each). The CDR3 has 13 amino acids. Germline CDR1 reads SNHLY; CDR2 reads FYNNEI. V shed 7 bases and J shed 4 bases, with 11 bases lying between them.

This clone was observed many times. The chain couples TRBV24-1 to TRBJ2-5, with TRBD1 matching 10 bases. CDR1 KGHDR and CDR2 SFDVKD come from the germline V gene. This CDR3 is built from 13 residues. Trimming at V came to 9 bases and at J to 4 bases, leaving 4 bases not matched to a gene. DNA of the CDR3: TGTGCCACCCGGGACAGGGGAGGAGAGACCCAGTACTTC. This encodes CATRDRGGETQYF.

This clone was detected many times. The gene calls are TRBV13 and TRBJ2-3; TRBD2 might be the D (5 bases). Between the trimmed V and J ends, which lost 2 bases and 2 bases, there was a span of 8 bases. This CDR3 is built from 14 residues. The germline V gene has CDR1 PRHDT and CDR2 FYEKMQ (reference sequence). As DNA, the CDR3 is TGTGCCAGCAGCTTACCTAGCTTCACAGATACGCAGTATTTT. This translates into CASSLPSFTDTQYF.

This clone was seen ten or more times. The same CDR3 arises from other DNA sequences in this sample as well. This chain connects TRBV24-1 to TRBJ2-3, with 12 nucleotides matching TRBD2. Germline V gives CDR1 KGHDR, CDR2 SFDVKD. The CDR3 sequence is 16 residues long. V shed 4 bases, J shed 3 bases, and the junction held 4 bases outside the gene matches. The CDR3 sequence is CATSDSGLAGTDTQYF. The CDR3 DNA reads TGTGCCACCAGTGACTCTGGACTAGCGGGAACAGATACGCAGTATTTT.

This clone was counted ten times or more. The J gene is TRBJ1-5, the V gene TRBV29-1; 8 nucleotides line up with TRBD1. The V and J ends lost 7 bases and 4 bases, in that order; junction bases with no gene match: 6. Germline-derived CDR1 and CDR2 are SQVTM and ANQGSEA. The CDR3 is made up of 13 amino acids. CDR3 DNA: TGCAGCGCCCGGACAGGGAAAAATCAGCCCCAGCATTTT. Translating it yields CSARTGKNQPQHF.

By frequency in the sample, this clone is medium-sized (0.01 to 0.1%). The rearrangement joins TRBV5-5 to TRBJ1-3; 7 bases fit TRBD1. J lost 4 bases, V lost 2 bases, and 6 bases had no gene match. The CDR3 extends over 15 amino acids. Germline V gene sequence: CDR1 SGHKS, CDR2 YYEKEE (reference sequence). The CDR3 protein is CASSFRTGPGNTIYF. Written as DNA, the CDR3 is TGTGCCAGCAGCTTCCGGACAGGCCCAGGAAACACCATATATTTT.

The sample holds many counts of this clone. V and J are TRBV6-1 and TRBJ1-2; 8 bases match TRBD1. Germline V CDR1 and CDR2: MNHNS, SASEGT. The CDR3 spans 13 residues. V lost 7 bases to trimming and J lost 8 bases; unmatched junction nucleotides: 9. CDR3 in DNA: TGTGCCAGCAACCCAGGACAGGGAAGAGGCTACACCTTC. Amino acid sequence: CASNPGQGRGYTF.

This clone has a handful of counts. A much larger clonotype is one base distant, so this may be a read error. Additional DNA sequences in this sample encode the identical CDR3. The rearrangement joins TRBV7-2 to TRBJ1-4; 9 bases align to TRBD1. The CDR3 spans 12 residues. The germline gives CDR1 SGHTA, CDR2 FQGNSA. CDR3 protein: CASGTGNEKLFF. Written as DNA, the CDR3 is TGCGCCTCCGGGACAGGGAATGAAAAACTGTTTTTT.

At least ten counts were recorded for this clone. The rearrangement links TRBV9 to TRBJ2-7; 9 positions agree with TRBD2. V shed 2 bases and J 6 bases; nucleotides not matched to a gene: 12. Germline V CDR1 and CDR2: SGDLS, YYNGEE. The CDR3 contains 16 residues. CDR3 sequence: CASSVVGSGSLGEQYF. DNA of the CDR3: TGTGCCAGCAGCGTCGTCGGTAGCGGGAGTCTGGGCGAGCAGTACTTC. The whole variable domain, remainder taken from reference TRBV9 and TRBJ2-7, is DSGVTQTPKHLITATGQRVTLRCSPRSGDLSVYWYQQSLDQGLQFLIQYYNGEERAKGNILERFSAQQFPDLHSELNLSSLELGDSALYFCASSVVGSGSLGEQYFGPGTRLTVT.

This clone was picked up many times. This sequence joins TRBV5-1 and TRBJ2-3, with a weak D call TRBD1 (6 bases). The CDR3 has 14 residues. Germline V gene sequence: CDR1 SGHRS, CDR2 YFSETQ. V lost 4 bases and J 4 bases, leaving 13 bases between the germline ends. The CDR3 nucleotides are TGCGCCAGCAGCCCTCAGGGGATGTCAGATACGCAGTATTTT. This codes for CASSPQGMSDTQYF.

In its sample, this clone was seen many times. This chain connects TRBV27 to TRBJ2-1; TRBD2 matches 8 bases. Germline lookup yields CDR1 MNHEY and CDR2 SMNVEV (reference sequence). The CDR3 consists of 15 residues. Unmatched junction bases numbered 7, after V lost 5 bases and J lost 4 bases. The CDR3 sequence: CASSPTGLEYNEQFF. The CDR3, as DNA: TGTGCCAGCAGTCCAACGGGACTAGAATACAATGAGCAGTTCTTC.

This clone was counted a single time. The rearrangement links TRBV30 to TRBJ2-7, with D tentatively TRBD1 or TRBD2 (5 bases each). CDR3 size: 12 residues. Looked up from germline, CDR1 is GTSNPN and CDR2 is SVGIG (reference sequence). V shed 6 bases and J shed 1 base, with 10 bases lying between them. CDR3 DNA: TGTGCCTGCGGGACGGAATCCTACGAGCAGTACTTC. Residues: CACGTESYEQYF.

V and J are TRBV9 and TRBJ1-2; D is unclear. The CDR3 loop spans 17 amino acids. V dropped 4 bases and J dropped 2 bases, with 21 bases sitting between them. The germline V gene encodes CDR1 SGDLS and CDR2 YYNGEE. This chain's CDR3 is CASSLSVEEKSNYGYTF. The CDR3, as DNA: TGTGCCAGCAGCTTGTCGGTGGAAGAAAAATCCAACTATGGCTACACCTTC.

The sample holds many counts of this clone. The V call is TRBV6-5, the J call TRBJ1-1; D might be TRBD1 (6 bases). Per the germline V gene, CDR1 is MNHEY and CDR2 is SVGAGI. V lost 0 bases and J 3 bases, leaving 14 bases between the germline ends. The CDR3 has 16 amino acids. The CDR3 DNA is TGTGCCAGCAGTTACTCGTATGGGGGCGGTGACACTGAAGCTTTCTTT. Protein product: CASSYSYGGGDTEAFF.

The chain couples TRBV20-1 to TRBJ2-1; TRBD1 agrees at 7 bases. Germline assignment: CDR1 DFQATT and CDR2 SNEGSKA (reference sequence). This CDR3 spans 16 amino acids. V lost 4 bases to trimming and J lost 8 bases; unmatched junction nucleotides: 17. As DNA, the CDR3 is TGCAGTGCTATGAAACCGACAGGGACAGCGATGGATGAGCAGTTCTTC. It codes for CSAMKPTGTAMDEQFF.

This clone has ten or more counts. In the same sample, other DNA sequences code for this CDR3. The genes are TRBV7-6 and TRBJ2-3; no clear D. CDR1 is SGHVS and CDR2 is FNYEAQ in the germline V gene. V lost 4 bases, J lost 0 bases, and 11 bases lay in between. The CDR3 is made up of 15 amino acids. In DNA form, the CDR3 reads TGTGCCAGCAGCTCAACGCCTACCAGCACAGATACGCAGTATTTT. Translated: CASSSTPTSTDTQYF. The full variable domain, completed using reference TRBV7-6 and TRBJ2-3, is GAGVSQSPRYKVTKRGQDVALRCDPISGHVSLYWYRQALGQGPEFLTYFNYEAQQDKSGLPNDRFSAERPEGSISTLTIQRTEQRDSAMYRCASSSTPTSTDTQYFGPGTRLTVL.

There are many counts of this clone. The chain has TRBV27 and TRBJ2-4; 11 positions agree with TRBD1. J gave up 0 bases and V 10 bases, and 14 bases lay outside the gene matches. There are 18 residues in the CDR3. Germline values: CDR1 MNHEY, CDR2 SMNVEV (reference sequence). The CDR3 nucleotides read TGTGCCAACAGACCGGGACAGGGGGGGATCCTAGCCAAAAACATTCAGTACTTC. Its protein is CANRPGQGGILAKNIQYF.

Many counts were recorded for this clone. This may stem from a read error, because a much larger clone lies one nucleotide away. At the DNA level, this CDR3 is encoded by other sequences in the same sample as well. The chain couples TRBV6-2 or TRBV6-3 to TRBJ2-3, with D possibly TRBD1 on 5 matching bases. CDR1 and CDR2 from the germline V gene are MNHEY and SVGEGT. This CDR3 has 12 residues. Trimming took off 9 bases at V and 4 bases at J, with 11 bases between the two ends. The CDR3 nucleotides read TGTGCCAGTTCCAGGGATCCAGATACGCAGTATTTT. Its protein product is CASSRDPDTQYF.